Each of the 25 T cell receptor beta chains below was sequenced from the same sample in a study of OX40 agonist ivuxolimab in advanced cancers. Repertoires were generated with immunoSEQ multiplex PCR, while TCRdb's copy carries only in-frame clones and drops some. The sample records more than 80,000 clones, 90% to 95% being singletons. Sequenced here: CD4+ or CD8+ T cells sorted from blood, sampled in a trial of the OX40 agonist ivuxolimab. The receptors were gathered from an adult with an advanced solid tumor such as melanoma, head and neck, liver or kidney cancer.

V gene TRBV15 combines with J gene TRBJ1-4, with a tentative D call TRBD1 (6 bases). The CDR3 contains 16 residues. V was pared by 0 bases and J by 7 bases, with 15 bases between. CDR1 and CDR2 (germline): LNHNV, YYDKDF (reference sequence). The CDR3 DNA is TGTGCCACCAGCAGAGATAAGTCCAGGGGAGCTGAAAAACTGTTTTTT. Its translation: CATSRDKSRGAEKLFF.

The chain combines TRBV7-9 with TRBJ2-1; TRBD2 matches 12 bases. The CDR3 runs to 15 residues. V was clipped by 0 bases and J by 12 bases; unmatched bases: 6. Germline V gives CDR1 SEHNR, CDR2 FQNEAQ (reference sequence). This chain's CDR3 is CASSLALAGGPGQFF. DNA of the CDR3: TGTGCCAGCAGCTTAGCGCTAGCGGGAGGGCCGGGGCAGTTCTTC.

The CDR3 bases are TGTGCCAGCAGCTCGGGACAGGGGGCTTTTCAAGAGACCCAGTACTTC. This codes for CASSSGQGAFQETQYF. The rearrangement joins TRBV11-2 to TRBJ2-5, with 12 nucleotides matching TRBD1. With 4 bases clipped from V and 2 bases from J, the junction kept 5 bases outside the gene matches. The CDR3 runs to 16 residues. Germline CDR1 and CDR2: SGHAT and FQNNGV.

The CDR3 here is CASSLAVRMNTGELFF. For the CDR3, the DNA is TGTGCCAGCAGCTTAGCGGTCCGAATGAACACCGGGGAGCTGTTTTTT. This sequence joins TRBV7-9 and TRBJ2-2; D gene uncertain. Germline V gene data show CDR1 as SEHNR and CDR2 as FQNEAQ (reference sequence). CDR3 length: 16 amino acids. V was trimmed by 0 bases and J by 1 base, leaving 9 bases between them.

The chain's CDR3 is CASSDRGGAGGTVETQYF. The CDR3 region has the DNA TGTGCCAGCAGCGACCGAGGGGGAGCGGGAGGTACTGTGGAGACCCAGTACTTC. This chain joins TRBV5-4 and TRBJ2-5, with 9 bases identical to TRBD2. The CDR3 is 18 residues long. The germline gives CDR1 SGHNT, CDR2 YYREEE (reference sequence). The trim removed 4 bases at V and 5 bases at J, leaving 18 bases unmatched.

V is TRBV19 and J is TRBJ1-2, with TRBD1 identical over 10 bases. This CDR3 has 14 residues. Germline CDR1 and CDR2: LNHDA and SQIVND (reference sequence). The junction had 6 bases not matched to a gene; V was cut back by 7 bases and J by 4 bases. This CDR3 is CASTRTGGFYGYTF. The CDR3 nucleotides read TGTGCCAGTACCCGGACAGGGGGGTTCTATGGCTACACCTTC.

This clone was observed a handful of times. The V call is TRBV19, the J call TRBJ1-1; tentative D call: TRBD1 (5 bases). Looked up from germline, CDR1 is LNHDA and CDR2 is SQIVND (reference sequence). The CDR3 has 14 amino acids. Between the trimmed V and J ends, which lost 4 bases and 4 bases, there was a span of 13 bases. CDR3 sequence (DNA): TGTGCCAGTAGTAGGGCCCAGGGCGTCACTGAAGCTTTCTTT. Its protein is CASSRAQGVTEAFF.

The V gene is TRBV7-9, the J gene TRBJ1-2; perhaps TRBD1 as D (6 bases). Germline assignment: CDR1 SEHNR and CDR2 FQNEAQ (reference sequence). V gave up 0 bases and J gave up 7 bases, with 12 bases separating them. The CDR3 length is 14 residues. The CDR3 sequence: CASSLARGASGYTF. CDR3 bases: TGTGCCAGCAGCTTAGCGCGGGGGGCAAGTGGCTACACCTTC.

V usage is TRBV19 and J usage is TRBJ1-5, with 7 nucleotides matching TRBD1. CDR3 length: 14 amino acids. The V gene end was trimmed by 5 bases and the J gene end by 4 bases; junction bases not matched to a gene: 5. The germline gives CDR1 LNHDA, CDR2 SQIVND (reference sequence). CDR3 nucleotides: TGTGCCAGTAGTTCCCGGGACAGAAATCAGCCCCAGCATTTT. It codes for CASSSRDRNQPQHF.

The chain links TRBV2 to TRBJ2-1; no clear D gene. The germline V gene encodes CDR1 SNHLY and CDR2 FYNNEI. This CDR3 comprises 14 residues. Trimming cost V 7 bases and J 3 bases, with 13 bases left between them. The CDR3 here is CASINLQFYNEQFF. In DNA form, the CDR3 reads TGTGCCAGCATAAATCTTCAGTTCTACAATGAGCAGTTCTTC.

Concerning this clone: At one end, the junction sequence differs from germline, possibly due to a read error. Within the sample, other DNA sequences also encode this same CDR3. The chain has TRBV4-2 and TRBJ2-5, with D possibly being TRBD1 (7 bases). Germline-derived CDR1 and CDR2 are LGHNA and YNFKEQ. The CDR3 runs to 14 residues. This CDR3 reads CASSQGGGELTQYF. In DNA, the CDR3 is TGTGCCAGTAGCCAGGGGGGTGGGGAGTTGACCCAGTACTTC.

This chain links TRBV7-9 with TRBJ1-4; D is ambiguous. CDR3 length: 14 residues. CDR1 is SEHNR and CDR2 is FQNEAQ in the germline V gene (reference sequence). V was clipped by 5 bases and J by 5 bases, with 12 bases between them. This CDR3 is CASSTGGGNEKLFF. The CDR3 nucleotides are TGTGCCAGCAGCACTGGTGGCGGGAATGAAAAACTGTTTTTT. Filled out from reference TRBV7-9 and TRBJ1-4, the complete variable domain reads DTGVSQNPRHKITKRGQNVTFRCDPISEHNRLYWYRQTLGQGPEFLTYFQNEAQLEKSRLLSDRFSAERPKGSFSTLEIQRTEQGDSAMYLCASSTGGGNEKLFFGSGTQLSVL.

The chain combines TRBV13 with TRBJ2-7; 11 bases align to TRBD1. Germline trimming cut 4 bases from V and 4 bases from J; bases unmatched to any gene: 6. The length of the CDR3 is 15 residues. Germline V lookup: CDR1 PRHDT, CDR2 FYEKMQ (reference sequence). The CDR3 DNA reads as TGTGCCAGCAGCTCAGCCGGGACAGGGGGGTACGAGCAGTACTTC. Residues: CASSSAGTGGYEQYF.

This rearrangement joins TRBV5-4 to TRBJ1-2; the match to TRBD1 covers 8 bases. From germline, CDR1 is SGHNT and CDR2 YYREEE (reference sequence). The CDR3 has 14 amino acids. V dropped 5 bases and J dropped 0; count of bases not matched to a gene: 3. CDR3 loop: CASRRDRTNYGYTF. CDR3 sequence (DNA): TGTGCCAGCAGGCGGGACAGGACTAACTATGGCTACACCTTC. Complete variable domain (other parts from reference TRBV5-4 and TRBJ1-2): ETGVTQSPTHLIKTRGQQVTLRCSSQSGHNTVSWYQQALGQGPQFIFQYYREEENGRGNFPPRFSGLQFPNYSSELNVNALELDDSALYLCASRRDRTNYGYTFGSGTRLTVV.

The chain has TRBV19 and TRBJ2-3; possible D gene TRBD1, 5 bases. Germline assignment: CDR1 LNHDA and CDR2 SQIVND (reference sequence). V gave up 3 bases and J gave up 6 bases, with 13 bases separating them. The CDR3 runs 14 residues. CDR3 bases: TGTGCCAGTAGTATGACGACAGTCCAGGATACGCAGTATTTT. As protein: CASSMTTVQDTQYF.

The chain recombines TRBV5-1 with TRBJ2-5; 13 nucleotides line up with TRBD2. The germline CDR1 and CDR2 sequences are SGHRS and YFSETQ. After removal of 0 bases from V and 5 bases from J, the junction contained 1 base not matched to a gene. The CDR3 loop spans 15 amino acids. The CDR3 nucleotides are TGCGCCAGCAGCTTGGGGACTAGCGGGAGTGAGACCCAGTACTTC. Amino acids: CASSLGTSGSETQYF.

The gene calls are TRBV4-3 and TRBJ2-1, with a tentative D call TRBD2 (5 bases). This CDR3 region has 15 residues. V was cut by 0 bases and J by 9 bases, with 15 bases left in between. The germline gives CDR1 LGHNA, CDR2 YSLEER. The CDR3 loop reads CASSQDRSSVREQFF. The CDR3 DNA is TGCGCCAGCAGCCAAGATCGGAGTAGCGTTCGTGAGCAGTTCTTC.

The chain uses TRBV9 and TRBJ2-3; TRBD1 matches 12 bases. The CDR3 runs 16 residues. J gave up 10 bases and V 3 bases, and 12 bases lay outside the gene matches. Germline V gene data show CDR1 as SGDLS and CDR2 as YYNGEE. This CDR3 is CASSERGQGAEAAQYF. In nucleotides, the CDR3 is TGTGCCAGCAGCGAGAGGGGACAGGGGGCGGAGGCAGCGCAGTATTTT. Drawing the rest from reference TRBV9 and TRBJ2-3, the complete variable domain is DSGVTQTPKHLITATGQRVTLRCSPRSGDLSVYWYQQSLDQGLQFLIQYYNGEERAKGNILERFSAQQFPDLHSELNLSSLELGDSALYFCASSERGQGAEAAQYFGPGTRLTVL.

This clone turned up a few times. J is TRBJ2-7 and V is TRBV7-2; TRBD2 aligns across 14 bases. The CDR3 sequence is 15 residues long. V lost 5 bases to trimming and J lost 5 bases; unmatched junction nucleotides: 5. From germline, CDR1 is SGHTA and CDR2 FQGNSA. CDR3 in DNA: TGTGCCAGCAGCCCGGGACTAGCGGGAGTCGACGAGCAGTACTTC. Its translation is CASSPGLAGVDEQYF.

The rearrangement uses TRBV19 and TRBJ1-1; TRBD1 is a possible D gene (6 bases). The V end lost 5 bases, the J end lost 1 base, and 14 bases lay between the germline ends. The CDR3 is 15 residues long. From germline, CDR1 is LNHDA and CDR2 SQIVND (reference sequence). The CDR3 region is CASSDMGGWNTEAFF. For the CDR3, the DNA is TGTGCCAGTAGTGATATGGGGGGCTGGAACACTGAAGCTTTCTTT.

This clone has only one observation. The rearrangement uses TRBV6-5 and TRBJ2-7, with TRBD2 matching over 7 bases. CDR1 and CDR2 from the germline V gene are MNHEY and SVGAGI. V lost 6 bases to trimming and J lost 2 bases; unmatched junction nucleotides: 4. The CDR3 has 13 residues. CDR3 DNA sequence: TGTGCCAGCAGGGCTGGACTAGCCTACGAGCAGTACTTC. Amino acid sequence: CASRAGLAYEQYF.

This clone turned up a few times. The chain links TRBV5-4 to TRBJ1-2, with D perhaps TRBD1 (5 bases). There are 13 residues in the CDR3. CDR1 and CDR2 from the germline V gene are SGHNT and YYREEE (reference sequence). Trimming shortened V by 4 bases and J by 6 bases, and 13 bases separated the two germline ends. Written as DNA, the CDR3 is TGTGCCAGCAGCGAGAGGGGCGGGGATGGCTACACCTTC. Residues: CASSERGGDGYTF.

The chain recombines TRBV4-3 with TRBJ2-7; tentatively, D is TRBD2 (6 bases). The germline gives CDR1 LGHNA, CDR2 YSLEER. The CDR3 spans 15 residues. V dropped 0 bases and J dropped 4 bases, with 13 bases sitting between them. CDR3 sequence reads: CASSQDQAGYYEQYF. The DNA of the CDR3 is TGCGCCAGCAGCCAAGATCAGGCGGGATATTACGAGCAGTACTTC.

The chain employs TRBV2 and TRBJ2-1, with 9 bases that match TRBD2. CDR3 length: 17 residues. Per the germline V gene, CDR1 is SNHLY and CDR2 is FYNNEI. The V segment lost 6 bases and the J segment 8 bases; nucleotides outside the gene matches: 17. The DNA for the CDR3 is TGTGCCAGCAGCTCCGGGAGTCAAGCGGGAGGACCCGATGAGCAGTTCTTC. Its protein product is CASSSGSQAGGPDEQFF.

This clone was observed once. This rearrangement joins TRBV15 to TRBJ2-1, with D perhaps TRBD1 (5 bases). The CDR3 spans 15 residues. V dropped 4 bases and J dropped 0 bases, with 10 bases sitting between them. Looked up from germline, CDR1 is LNHNV and CDR2 is YYDKDF (reference sequence). CDR3 sequence (DNA): TGTGCCACCAGCAAGGGCGACAGCTCCTACAATGAGCAGTTCTTC. Translating it yields CATSKGDSSYNEQFF.